The 12 T cell receptor beta chains below all came from one sample that was sequenced in a study of T cell responses to AZD1222 COVID-19 vaccine (dated by TCRdb to the early 2020s). The label giving this sample's time point can be read as: about 28 days (+/-7) after the second vaccine dose. Library construction relied on the immunoSEQ multiplex PCR assay. Sourced from immuneACCESS, this table was stored by TCRdb with only in-frame sequences that have V and J called. A share of the clones is absent; for the studies checked, an unresolved V gene accounts for under half, and the remainder has no known explanation. The table for this sample lists about 140,000 clones; roughly 92% of them were counted only once. The ten largest account for approximately 4.3% of the sample. Sample: peripheral blood, taken 28 days after the second AZD1222 dose. These receptors came from an adult who received the AZD1222 COVID-19 vaccine.

As DNA, the CDR3 is TGTGCCACCAGCGTGTGGCTGGGACAGGTAGACGAGCAGTACTTC. It is translated as CATSVWLGQVDEQYF. The rearrangement joins TRBV15 to TRBJ2-7; 8 bases map to TRBD1. Trimming removed 5 bases from V and 5 bases from J; junction bases left unmatched: 11. Germline V CDR1 and CDR2: LNHNV, YYDKDF (reference sequence). This CDR3 is built from 15 residues.

This clone turned up a few times. This chain links TRBV20-1 with TRBJ2-7; 10 bases line up with TRBD2. CDR3 length: 15 residues. V dropped 3 bases and J dropped 4; count of bases not matched to a gene: 9. Germline V CDR1 and CDR2: DFQATT, SNEGSKA (reference sequence). CDR3 nucleotides: TGCAGTGCTAGTAGGATAGCGGGAGGCTCGTACGAGCAGTACTTC. Protein: CSASRIAGGSYEQYF.

This rearrangement joins TRBV7-9 to TRBJ2-3, with D perhaps given as TRBD1 or TRBD2 (5 bases each). Per germline, CDR1 SEHNR and CDR2 FQNEAQ (reference sequence). The germline V and J ends were trimmed by 3 bases and 5 bases, with 9 bases remaining between them. The length of the CDR3 is 13 residues. The CDR3 DNA reads TGTGCCAGCAGCTTGAGGGGAGTAGATACGCAGTATTTT. Protein: CASSLRGVDTQYF.

The J gene is TRBJ2-7, the V gene TRBV11-2; no clear D gene. CDR1 SGHAT and CDR2 FQNNGV come from the germline V gene. This CDR3 region has 12 residues. V was clipped by 2 bases and J by 6 bases, with 8 bases between them. CDR3 sequence reads: CASSLHLSEQYF. The CDR3 coding sequence is TGTGCCAGCAGCTTACACCTGTCCGAGCAGTACTTC. The full variable domain, its missing parts supplied by reference TRBV11-2 and TRBJ2-7, is EAGVAQSPRYKIIEKRQSVAFWCNPISGHATLYWYQQILGQGPKLLIQFQNNGVVDDSQLPKDRFSAERLKGVDSTLKIQPAKLEDSAVYLCASSLHLSEQYFGPGTRLTVT.

The rearrangement uses TRBV12-3 or TRBV12-4 and TRBJ1-1; the D gene is possibly TRBD1 (5 bases). Trimming removed 6 bases from V and 1 base from J, with 9 bases in between. This CDR3 region has 13 residues. CDR3 amino acids: CASRTEGNTEAFF. The DNA for the CDR3 is TGTGCCAGCAGGACAGAGGGGAACACTGAAGCTTTCTTT.

The chain combines TRBV11-1 with TRBJ2-1; D remains unclear. The germline CDR1 and CDR2 sequences are SGHAT and FQDESV (reference sequence). The CDR3 extends over 14 amino acids. V dropped 5 bases and J dropped 4 bases, with 12 bases sitting between them. For the CDR3, the DNA is TGTGCCAGCAGCCCGACGGCAGCTTACAATGAGCAGTTCTTC. Protein sequence: CASSPTAAYNEQFF.

This chain connects TRBV5-6 to TRBJ1-2; TRBD1 might be the D (5 bases). Between the trimmed V and J ends, which lost 2 bases and 4 bases, there was a span of 18 bases. In germline, CDR1 is SGHDT, CDR2 YYEEEE. The CDR3 extends over 16 amino acids. CDR3 DNA: TGTGCCAGCAGCTTAACAGGTTTCGGCAACGTCTATGGCTACACCTTC. This codes for CASSLTGFGNVYGYTF.

V is TRBV6-5 and J is TRBJ2-1, with D possibly TRBD2 on 5 matching bases. V was shortened by 0 bases and J by 10 bases, with 13 bases between the two germline ends. From germline, CDR1 is MNHEY and CDR2 SVGAGI. The CDR3 contains 14 residues. CDR3 region: CASSYSNEGREQFF. The CDR3 DNA follows: TGTGCCAGCAGTTACTCGAACGAGGGTCGGGAGCAGTTCTTC.

The gene calls are TRBV11-2 and TRBJ2-7, with 9 bases that match TRBD1. Looked up from germline, CDR1 is SGHAT and CDR2 is FQNNGV. The V gene end was trimmed by 5 bases and the J gene end by 2 bases; junction bases not matched to a gene: 4. The CDR3 consists of 14 residues. CDR3 nucleotide sequence: TGTGCCAGCAGCGAATGGACAGGGGCCTACGAGCAGTACTTC. It yields the protein CASSEWTGAYEQYF.

The chain has TRBV3-1 (or the pseudogene TRBV3-2) and TRBJ2-7; TRBD1 matches at 7 bases. This CDR3 spans 17 amino acids. Germline V gene sequence: CDR1 LGHDT, CDR2 YNNKEL (reference sequence). J lost 3 bases, V lost 4 bases, and 15 bases had no gene match. The CDR3 DNA reads TGTGCCAGCAGCCTATCGGATGACAGGGAAAATTACTACGAGCAGTACTTC. This codes for CASSLSDDRENYYEQYF.

The chain joins TRBV18 to TRBJ2-3, with 8 nucleotides matching TRBD2. Germline CDR1 KGHSH, CDR2 LQKENI. This CDR3 is built from 14 residues. The V and J ends lost 3 bases and 4 bases, in that order; junction bases with no gene match: 3. This CDR3 reads CASSPGGGPDTQYF. CDR3 nucleotide sequence: TGTGCCAGCTCACCCGGGGGGGGGCCAGATACGCAGTATTTT.

The chain carries TRBV9 and TRBJ1-3, with D possibly TRBD1 on 5 matching bases. CDR1 is SGDLS, CDR2 YYNGEE, per germline. The V end lost 1 base, the J end lost 4 bases, and 15 bases lay between the germline ends. The CDR3 length is 16 residues. The CDR3 spells CASSVRPTGGGNTIYF. DNA for the CDR3: TGTGCCAGCAGCGTACGTCCCACTGGGGGGGGAAACACCATATATTTT.